The 30 T cell receptor beta chains reported below all come from one sample, sequenced in a study of human T cells and chemical hapten exposure (dated by TCRdb to 2020 to 2023). Receptor amplification or capture employed RACE. Sequencing instrument: NextSeq 500. TCRdb cleaned the public reads at Q25 with fastp, built clones with MiXCR and kept in-frame beta chains. Here each entry gathers all rows of one CDR3 protein and keeps the most common genes and DNA. This sample has approximately 97,000 distinct CDR3 sequences in its table, and around 25% of those were observed once. About 9.3% of the sample is in the top ten clones. The time point label, read with the paper, signifies: patch test 3, about 24 weeks after DPC sensitization. Reading the label with the study, this specimen's treatment or condition is: therapeutic diphenylcyclopropenone sensitization with weekly scalp DPC. The sequenced sample was whole blood, obtained in connection with sensitization to the hapten diphenylcyclopropenone (DPC). All receptors come from a middle-aged man with alopecia areata. Some clones in this sample may be carry-over from other donors' samples.

This chain connects TRBV6-2 or TRBV6-3 to TRBJ2-1; 9 nucleotides agree with TRBD2. The CDR3 is 15 amino acids. CDR1 MNHEY and CDR2 SVGEGT come from the germline V gene. V shed 6 bases and J 9 bases; nucleotides not matched to a gene: 12. The CDR3 loop is CASRRYSGSVGEQFF. In nucleotides, the CDR3 is TGTGCCAGCAGACGCTATAGCGGGAGTGTTGGTGAGCAGTTCTTC.

The chain links TRBV10-3 to TRBJ1-4; D gene unclear. Germline values: CDR1 ENHRY, CDR2 SYGVKD. V was clipped by 2 bases and J by 8 bases, with 9 bases between them. The CDR3 loop spans 13 amino acids. The CDR3 bases are TGTGCCATCAGTGAGGTGAAGGACGAAAAACTGTTTTTT. Its protein product is CAISEVKDEKLFF.

The V call is TRBV9, the J call TRBJ2-5; D is uncertain. CDR1 is SGDLS and CDR2 is YYNGEE in the germline V gene. Trimming took 0 bases from V and 1 from J, leaving 10 bases between them. CDR3 length equals 15 residues. The CDR3 bases are TGTGCCAGCAGCGTAGAAGGGCTCCCCCAAGAGACCCAGTACTTC. Amino acid sequence: CASSVEGLPQETQYF.

This chain uses TRBV28 with TRBJ1-1; possible D gene TRBD1, 5 bases. The V gene lost 5 bases and the J gene lost 3 bases, with 13 bases spanning the gap. This CDR3 has 14 residues. Germline lookup yields CDR1 MDHEN and CDR2 SYDVKM. CDR3 sequence (DNA): TGTGCCAGCAGTGGGGGGTCCTACGACACTGAAGCTTTCTTT. Translating gives CASSGGSYDTEAFF.

The chain links TRBV20-1 to TRBJ1-5; D unresolved. V was pared by 0 bases and J by 0 bases, with 9 bases between. The CDR3 covers 15 residues. The germline V gene has CDR1 DFQATT and CDR2 SNEGSKA (reference sequence). CDR3 loop: CSAREESYSNQPQHF. The CDR3 DNA is TGCAGTGCTAGAGAGGAGAGTTATAGCAATCAGCCCCAGCATTTT.

J is TRBJ2-3 and V is TRBV20-1; tentatively, D is TRBD2 (6 bases). Germline V gene lookup returns CDR1 DFQATT and CDR2 SNEGSKA (reference sequence). The CDR3 contains 14 residues. V lost 2 bases, J lost 4 bases, and 13 bases lay in between. The CDR3 DNA reads TGCAGTGCTAGATGGCGGGAAGGGGCAGATACGCAGTATTTT. This gives the protein CSARWREGADTQYF.

This chain joins TRBV7-3 and TRBJ1-1; D is unclear. The CDR3 has 13 residues. Per the germline V gene, CDR1 is SGHTA and CDR2 is FQGTGA. Trimming left V 0 bases short and J 5 bases short, with 7 bases between. CDR3 amino acids: CASSLTLGTEAFF. CDR3 DNA: TGTGCCAGCAGCTTAACGTTGGGAACTGAAGCTTTCTTT.

In this sample, this clonotype turned up once. J is TRBJ2-3 and V is TRBV20-1; maybe TRBD2 (5 bases). Germline CDR1 is DFQATT and CDR2 is SNEGSKA (reference sequence). CDR3 length equals 13 residues. Trimming removed 4 bases from V and 4 bases from J, with 12 bases in between. CDR3 loop: CSAKIATSDTQYF. CDR3 sequence (DNA): TGCAGTGCTAAAATAGCGACCTCAGATACGCAGTATTTT.

This clonotype was observed a handful of times. The chain carries TRBV5-6 and TRBJ2-1, with 7 bases lining up with TRBD1. The CDR3 has 13 residues. Germline CDR1 SGHDT, CDR2 YYEEEE. Trimming at V came to 4 bases and at J to 7 bases, leaving 5 bases not matched to a gene. The CDR3 nucleotides read TGTGCCAGCAGCACTTTCAGGGGGAATGAGCAGTTCTTC. Protein product: CASSTFRGNEQFF.

This clonotype has only a few counts. The chain combines TRBV20-1 with TRBJ2-2, with TRBD2 matching 8 bases. The germline gives CDR1 DFQATT, CDR2 SNEGSKA (reference sequence). V was clipped by 2 bases and J by 4 bases; unmatched bases: 12. The CDR3 consists of 17 residues. The CDR3 protein is CSARNSGNAGGTGELFF. CDR3 DNA sequence: TGCAGTGCTAGAAATAGCGGGAACGCGGGGGGCACCGGGGAGCTGTTTTTT.

The genes are TRBV12-3 or TRBV12-4 and TRBJ2-1; D unclear. Trimming took 6 bases from V and 12 from J, leaving 21 bases between them. CDR3 length: 14 residues. CDR3 nucleotides: TGTGCCAGCAGCCTTAGGACCGAATCGGAGCGGCAGTTCTTC. This sequence encodes CASSLRTESERQFF.

The genes are TRBV12-3 or TRBV12-4 and TRBJ1-3; the match to TRBD1 covers 7 bases. V dropped 6 bases and J dropped 2; count of bases not matched to a gene: 7. CDR3 length: 15 amino acids. The DNA for the CDR3 is TGTGCCAGCAGCCCACCAGGGGGAACTGGAAACACCATATATTTT. It yields the protein CASSPPGGTGNTIYF.

As DNA, the CDR3 is TGTGCCAGCAGTGCCTCCACCAGCTCCTACAATGAGCAGTTCTTC. Translating it yields CASSASTSSYNEQFF. V is TRBV6-5 and J is TRBJ2-1; no definite D call. V lost 5 bases and J 0 bases, leaving 11 bases between the germline ends. The CDR3 length is 15 residues. Looked up from germline, CDR1 is MNHEY and CDR2 is SVGAGI.

This clonotype occurred a few times. The CDR3 spells CASSPGGADGETQYF. In DNA form, the CDR3 reads TGTGCCAGCAGCCCCGGGGGGGCTGATGGTGAGACCCAGTACTTC. The rearrangement uses TRBV7-2 and TRBJ2-5; 8 bases align to TRBD2. Germline V lookup: CDR1 SGHTA, CDR2 FQGNSA. This CDR3 contains 15 residues. Trimming at V came to 5 bases and at J to 5 bases, leaving 10 bases not matched to a gene.

This clonotype has a handful of counts. V gene TRBV7-2 combines with J gene TRBJ2-1; the D gene is possibly TRBD2 (5 bases). The CDR3 is 17 residues long. The germline V gene has CDR1 SGHTA and CDR2 FQGNSA. The germline V and J ends were trimmed by 2 bases and 0 bases, with 14 bases remaining between them. Here the CDR3 reads CASSLFPTSSSYNEQFF. The CDR3 DNA follows: TGTGCCAGCAGCTTATTTCCCACTAGTAGCTCCTACAATGAGCAGTTCTTC.

V usage is TRBV12-3 or TRBV12-4 and J usage is TRBJ2-3; 7 bases are shared with TRBD2. J lost 1 base, V lost 5 bases, and 6 bases had no gene match. The CDR3 sequence is 15 residues long. In DNA, the CDR3 is TGTGCCAGCAGTCCAGGGACTATCGGCACAGATACGCAGTATTTT. Protein sequence: CASSPGTIGTDTQYF.

This clonotype was seen a handful of times. The chain employs TRBV27 and TRBJ2-3; D tentatively fits TRBD1 or TRBD2 (6 bases each). The germline V and J ends were trimmed by 2 bases and 6 bases, with 9 bases remaining between them. This CDR3 is 13 amino acids long. Germline V gene sequence: CDR1 MNHEY, CDR2 SMNVEV (reference sequence). CDR3 DNA: TGTGCCAGCAGTTTAAGAGGGGGGGATACGCAGTATTTT. Its protein is CASSLRGGDTQYF.

This clonotype was counted only a few times. The chain links TRBV12-3 or TRBV12-4 to TRBJ2-5, with D possibly matching TRBD2 (5 bases). The CDR3 is 14 amino acids. Trimming shortened V by 0 bases and J by 5 bases, and 10 bases separated the two germline ends. Written as DNA, the CDR3 is TGTGCCAGCAGTTTAGCGGGAGCGGAGGAGACCCAGTACTTC. Its translation: CASSLAGAEETQYF.

This clonotype was found a few times. The chain links TRBV10-1 to TRBJ2-1; 15 nucleotides line up with TRBD2. The CDR3 covers 16 residues. Trimming removed 2 bases from V and 4 bases from J; junction bases left unmatched: 0. Per the germline V gene, CDR1 is WNHNN and CDR2 is SYGVQD (reference sequence). CDR3: CASSEGTSGRYNEQFF. CDR3 nucleotides: TGCGCCAGCAGTGAGGGGACTAGCGGGAGGTACAATGAGCAGTTCTTC.

The genes are TRBV11-2 and TRBJ1-1; 9 bases are a match to TRBD1. This CDR3 comprises 14 residues. Trimming removed 5 bases from V and 5 bases from J; junction bases left unmatched: 6. Germline CDR1 reads SGHAT; CDR2 reads FQNNGV. The CDR3, as DNA: TGTGCCAGCAGCCCGTACAGGGGGCGAACTGAAGCTTTCTTT. Encoded protein: CASSPYRGRTEAFF.

This clonotype was detected a few times. The chain has TRBV6-2 or TRBV6-3 and TRBJ1-5, with D unclear. CDR3 size: 14 residues. CDR1 MNHEY and CDR2 SVGEGT come from the germline V gene. Trimming pared 3 bases from V and 0 bases from J, leaving 6 bases between. The CDR3 DNA is TGTGCCAGCAGTTATCCGTATAGCAATCAGCCCCAGCATTTT. Translating it yields CASSYPYSNQPQHF.

This clonotype came up a few times. The chain has TRBV24-1 and TRBJ2-7; a weak D match, TRBD1 (6 bases). V was pared by 1 base and J by 2 bases, with 11 bases between. This CDR3 is built from 15 residues. Germline values: CDR1 KGHDR, CDR2 SFDVKD. The CDR3 spells CATSDLKRQAYEQYF. In DNA, the CDR3 is TGTGCCACCAGTGATTTAAAGAGACAGGCCTACGAGCAGTACTTC.

The chain joins TRBV6-5 to TRBJ2-2; D may be TRBD1 or TRBD2 (5 bases each). V was shortened by 2 bases and J by 3 bases, with 10 bases between the two germline ends. There are 15 residues in the CDR3. The germline V gene encodes CDR1 MNHEY and CDR2 SVGAGI. The CDR3 nucleotides are TGTGCCAGCAGTTACACGGGACGGCACACCGGGGAGCTGTTTTTT. Protein product: CASSYTGRHTGELFF.

This clonotype was detected only a few times. The chain employs TRBV5-1 and TRBJ2-3, with 8 positions matching TRBD2. Germline lookup yields CDR1 SGHRS and CDR2 YFSETQ. The CDR3 consists of 15 residues. Trimming cost V 3 bases and J 1 base; bases outside gene matches: 4. The CDR3: CASSYGRGGTDTQYF. The CDR3 nucleotides read TGCGCCAGCAGCTACGGGAGGGGCGGCACAGATACGCAGTATTTT.

The chain is built from TRBV20-1 and TRBJ2-7; D is unresolved. The CDR3 has 14 residues. Trimming cost V 0 bases and J 3 bases, with 12 bases left between them. Germline V gene sequence: CDR1 DFQATT, CDR2 SNEGSKA (reference sequence). CDR3 DNA sequence: TGCAGTGCTAGAGATTCAGGCTATATCTACGAGCAGTACTTC. This translates into CSARDSGYIYEQYF.

The genes are TRBV20-1 and TRBJ2-7; D may correspond to TRBD1 or TRBD2 (5 bases each). There are 13 residues in the CDR3. The germline gives CDR1 DFQATT, CDR2 SNEGSKA (reference sequence). V shed 3 bases and J shed 2 bases, with 11 bases lying between them. CDR3 sequence reads: CSASQGRAYEQYF. DNA of the CDR3: TGCAGTGCTAGTCAGGGACGTGCCTACGAGCAGTACTTC.

A few counts support this clonotype. The chain joins TRBV29-1 to TRBJ1-4; D may be TRBD1 (5 bases). This CDR3 spans 13 amino acids. Germline V gene sequence: CDR1 SQVTM, CDR2 ANQGSEA. V was clipped by 1 base and J by 5 bases, with 8 bases between them. The CDR3 sequence: CSVEGEGNEKLFF. Here the CDR3 DNA reads TGCAGCGTTGAAGGGGAGGGGAATGAAAAACTGTTTTTT. The full variable domain, completed using reference TRBV29-1 and TRBJ1-4, is SAVISQKPSRDICQRGTSLTIQCQVDSQVTMMFWYRQQPGQSLTLIATANQGSEATYESGFVIDKFPISRPNLTFSTLTVSNMSPEDSSIYLCSVEGEGNEKLFFGSGTQLSVL.

The rearrangement links TRBV20-1 to TRBJ2-1, with 10 bases that match TRBD2. Trimming at V came to 3 bases and at J to 7 bases, leaving 6 bases not matched to a gene. The CDR3 loop spans 14 amino acids. The germline V gene encodes CDR1 DFQATT and CDR2 SNEGSKA (reference sequence). CDR3: CSARASSGSNEQFF. The CDR3 nucleotides read TGCAGTGCTAGGGCGTCTAGCGGGAGTAATGAGCAGTTCTTC.

This clonotype was counted a few times. This chain links TRBV24-1 with TRBJ1-1; no clear D gene. The V end lost 9 bases, the J end lost 1 base, and 11 bases lay between the germline ends. Germline assignment: CDR1 KGHDR and CDR2 SFDVKD. This CDR3 region has 13 residues. CDR3 sequence reads: CATSRGRNTEAFF. The CDR3 nucleotides read TGTGCCACCTCGCGAGGCAGGAACACTGAAGCTTTCTTT.

J is TRBJ2-7 and V is TRBV6-5; D not certain. Trimming left V 5 bases short and J 7 bases short, with 15 bases between. CDR3 size: 13 residues. Germline V gives CDR1 MNHEY, CDR2 SVGAGI. The CDR3 bases are TGTGCCAGCAGTCGAGATACCCTGGGGGAGCAGTACTTC. As protein: CASSRDTLGEQYF.